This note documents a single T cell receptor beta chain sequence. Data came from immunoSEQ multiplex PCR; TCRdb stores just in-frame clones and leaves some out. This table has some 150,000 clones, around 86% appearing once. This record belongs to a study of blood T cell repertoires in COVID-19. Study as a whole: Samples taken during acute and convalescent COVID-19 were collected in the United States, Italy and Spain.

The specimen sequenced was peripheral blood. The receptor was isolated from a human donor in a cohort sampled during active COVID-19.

The CDR3 DNA reads TGTGCCAGCAGTCGGGACAGGGGGCGCGAGATCCCAAATGAAAAACTGTTTTTT. Protein product: CASSRDRGREIPNEKLFF. The rearrangement links TRBV27 to TRBJ1-4; 12 positions agree with TRBD1. The germline V gene encodes CDR1 MNHEY and CDR2 SMNVEV (reference sequence). Germline trimming cut 5 bases from V and 5 bases from J; bases unmatched to any gene: 12. This CDR3 is 18 amino acids long.